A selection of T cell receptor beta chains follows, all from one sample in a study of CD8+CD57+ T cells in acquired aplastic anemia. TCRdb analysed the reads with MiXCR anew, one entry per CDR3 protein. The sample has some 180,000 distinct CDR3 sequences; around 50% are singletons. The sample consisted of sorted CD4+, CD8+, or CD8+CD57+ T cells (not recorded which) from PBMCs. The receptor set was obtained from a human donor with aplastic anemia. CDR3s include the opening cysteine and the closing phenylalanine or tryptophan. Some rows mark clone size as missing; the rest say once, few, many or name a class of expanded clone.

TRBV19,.,CASSTNREVNTIYF
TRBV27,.,CASSLSGGEETQYF
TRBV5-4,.,CASSTGGHIADAFF
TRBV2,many,CASGAGSRNEKLFF
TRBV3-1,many,CASSHTGQGNEQYF
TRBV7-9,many,CASSRAGADTQYF
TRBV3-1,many,CASSQGQGGDTQYF
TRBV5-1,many,CASSLNGQGSTDTQYF
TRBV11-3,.,CASSRKGSTGELFF
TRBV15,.,CATSTIEGGLSYNEQFF
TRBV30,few,CAWSMGGAPYEQYF
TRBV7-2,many,CASSSGTPSSGNTIYF
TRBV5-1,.,CASSLAGGSAYNEQFF
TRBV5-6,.,CASSLWLAGGIPYEQYF
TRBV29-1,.,CSVVWTETQETQYF
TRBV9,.,CASSVGNISTDTQYF
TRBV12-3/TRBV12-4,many,CASSFGQGRQSQYF
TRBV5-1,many,CASSTSDSGNTIYF
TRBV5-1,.,CASSSGLAGVQYF
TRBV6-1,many,CASSEALGQSRLFF
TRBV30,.,CAWDTSEGTQYF
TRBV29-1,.,CSVMDPNEQFF
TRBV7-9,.,CASSQSGGYEQYF
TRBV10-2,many,CASSKGKVIGEQYF
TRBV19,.,CASSTLLADNEQFF
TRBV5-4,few,CASSLWTGGYEQYF
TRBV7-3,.,CASSSQSGYGYTF
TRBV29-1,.,CSVEPTRERIGGYTF
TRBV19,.,CASSIDTNYGYTF
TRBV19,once,CASSSSRLASGRSPIDTQCF
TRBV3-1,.,CASSHPPTLAGAETQYF
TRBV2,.,CASRTGQTYGYTF
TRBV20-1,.,CSADRVVAGEEKLFF
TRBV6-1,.,CASSGGLNTDAFF
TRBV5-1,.,CASSIAATGGDIQYF
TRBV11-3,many,CASSLEVAGHQGTQYF
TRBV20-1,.,CSAREPRVRNTEAFF
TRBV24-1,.,CATRDSGPSETQYF
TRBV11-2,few,CASSSNTNRYNEQFF
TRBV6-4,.,CASSDSGQGSDTQYF
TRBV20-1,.,CSAREGQMWEKLFF
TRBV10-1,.,CASSVIGRSDTQYF
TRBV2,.,CASSAWTATDTQYF
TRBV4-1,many,CASSQPGRDNQPQHF
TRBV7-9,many,CASSLGTAGYEQYF
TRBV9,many,CASSVGQVGETQYF
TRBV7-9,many,CASSARTGITDTQYF
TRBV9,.,CASSAGQEGTMGQYF